The clone carrying this TCR beta chain was seen a handful of times. Antigen specificity is unknown. The data originate from a study of blood T cells in healthy people across ages. Study-level points and caveats: Higher diversity, along with more naive CD4+ cells, distinguished long-lived donors from aged donors. Considered underestimates were the diversity estimates obtained from one million T cells.

A second PCR, run for roughly 7 to 12 cycles, used a sample-barcoded 5' primer plus a J-beta primer mix. Each cDNA molecule received a tag from a template-switch adaptor that had 12 random nucleotides. MiXCR was run by TCRdb on the 5' RACE reads, yielding one entry per CDR3 protein. The table includes 1.5 million to 1.8 million distinct CDR3 sequences, 40% to 45% detected once. The CDR3 runs to 17 residues. The germline V gene has CDR1 MNHNS and CDR2 SASEGT. The trim removed 2 bases at V and 2 bases at J, leaving 9 bases unmatched. The source is a woman aged 18-35 years in good health. The chain links TRBV6-1 to TRBJ1-1, with 9 bases matching TRBD1. Sequenced input: blood. CDR3 sequence: CASSEPRDRVGNTEAFF. CDR3 coding DNA: TGTGCCAGCAGTGAACCCCGGGACAGGGTTGGAAACACTGAAGCTTTCTTT.